This passage covers 4 T cell receptor beta chains from one sample sequenced in a study of blood T cell repertoires in COVID-19. Clones were sequenced by immunoSEQ multiplex PCR, and TCRdb holds only the in-frame ones, with some missing. Among 93,000 or so clones listed, around 84% were seen once. The specimen sequenced was peripheral blood. All receptors come from a human donor in a cohort sampled during active COVID-19.

J is TRBJ2-7 and V is TRBV4-2; D is perhaps TRBD1 (6 bases). The germline V gene has CDR1 LGHNA and CDR2 YNFKEQ. This CDR3 region has 16 residues. V shed 0 bases and J shed 4 bases, with 16 bases lying between them. The CDR3 DNA follows: TGTGCCAGCAGCCAAGATGGGGGCAGGGGAGATTACGAGCAGTACTTC. Its protein is CASSQDGGRGDYEQYF.

Worth noting for this clone: Other DNA sequences in the same sample also yield this CDR3. The chain couples TRBV15 to TRBJ2-5; D not certain. The CDR3 length is 12 residues. V was pared by 1 base and J by 3 bases, with 3 bases between. CDR1 is LNHNV and CDR2 is YYDKDF in the germline V gene (reference sequence). CDR3 loop: CATSRAEETQYF. In DNA form, the CDR3 reads TGTGCCACCAGCAGAGCAGAAGAGACCCAGTACTTC.

This clone was detected only once. The rearrangement joins TRBV5-1 to TRBJ1-6; the D is unclear. The CDR3 extends over 14 amino acids. Germline lookup yields CDR1 SGHRS and CDR2 YFSETQ. V lost 0 bases, J lost 5 bases, and 6 bases lay in between. The CDR3 DNA follows: TGCGCCAGCAGCTTGGCCCTTGATAATTCACCCCTCCACTTT. It codes for CASSLALDNSPLHF.

The chain recombines TRBV10-3 with TRBJ1-2, with a possible D match to TRBD1 (5 bases). V lost 4 bases and J lost 8, with 20 bases in between. CDR1 and CDR2 (germline): ENHRY, SYGVKD. CDR3 length equals 15 residues. The CDR3 sequence: CAISGQTDPGVGYTF. The CDR3 DNA is TGTGCCATCAGTGGACAGACGGACCCTGGGGTAGGCTACACCTTC.